Sequencing of this T cell receptor (beta chain) was carried out in a study of identical twins. One entry per CDR3 protein, called by TCRdb with MiXCR from the 5' RACE reads. The sample holds hundreds of thousands of distinct CDR3 sequences, 9% to 15% seen once. CDR1 and CDR2 from the germline V gene are SEHNR and FQNEAQ (reference sequence). Trimming removed 5 bases at V and 0 bases at J, with 11 bases between. This CDR3 has 15 amino acids. In this sample, this clonotype turned up a few times. The same data also went into a second study, on yellow fever vaccine responses in identical twins. This second report adds: Reportedly, twins showed a vaccine T cell response that looked partly convergent and partly personalized.

The J gene is TRBJ2-1, the V gene TRBV7-9; D call uncertain. This TCR came from a woman aged 18-29 years in good health. Sequenced input: PBMCs. CDR3 protein: CASSRVASSYNEQFF. The CDR3 DNA sequence: TGTGCCAGCAGCCGGGTTGCGAGCTCCTACAATGAGCAGTTCTTC.